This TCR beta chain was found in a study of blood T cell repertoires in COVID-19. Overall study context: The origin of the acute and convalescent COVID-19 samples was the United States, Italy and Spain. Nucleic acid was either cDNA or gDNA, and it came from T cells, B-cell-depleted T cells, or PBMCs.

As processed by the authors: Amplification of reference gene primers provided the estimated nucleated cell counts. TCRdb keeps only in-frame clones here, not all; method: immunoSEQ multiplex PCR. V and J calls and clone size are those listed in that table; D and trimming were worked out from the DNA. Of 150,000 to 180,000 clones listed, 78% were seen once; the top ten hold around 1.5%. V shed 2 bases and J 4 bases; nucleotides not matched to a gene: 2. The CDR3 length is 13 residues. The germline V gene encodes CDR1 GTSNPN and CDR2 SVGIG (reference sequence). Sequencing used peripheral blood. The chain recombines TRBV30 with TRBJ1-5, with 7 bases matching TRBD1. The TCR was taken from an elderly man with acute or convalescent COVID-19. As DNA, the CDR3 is TGTGCCTGGAGTCCGACAGGGAATCAGCCCCAGCATTTT. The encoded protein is CAWSPTGNQPQHF.